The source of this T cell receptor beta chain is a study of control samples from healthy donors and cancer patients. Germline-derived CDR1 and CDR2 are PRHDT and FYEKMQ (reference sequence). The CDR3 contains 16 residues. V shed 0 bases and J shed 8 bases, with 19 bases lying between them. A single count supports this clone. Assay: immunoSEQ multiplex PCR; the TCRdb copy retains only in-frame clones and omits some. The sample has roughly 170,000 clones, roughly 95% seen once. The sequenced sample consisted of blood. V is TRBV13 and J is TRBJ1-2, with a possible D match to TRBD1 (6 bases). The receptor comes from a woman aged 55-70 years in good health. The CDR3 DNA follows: TGTGCCAGCAGCTTAGGCAGGGGCCCTCTGGGAGACGGCTACACCTTC. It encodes CASSLGRGPLGDGYTF.